Shown below are 13 T cell receptor beta chains from a single sample sequenced in a study of blood T cell repertoires in COVID-19. Generated by immunoSEQ multiplex PCR, the TCRdb table keeps only in-frame clones and is missing some. The sample consists of around 130,000 clones, roughly four fifths of them appearing once. The sequenced material came from peripheral blood. The receptors shown here come from a woman in her 70s with acute or convalescent COVID-19.

The chain joins TRBV6-5 to TRBJ1-5; D possibly corresponds to TRBD1 (5 bases). V dropped 7 bases and J dropped 3 bases, with 10 bases sitting between them. There are 13 residues in the CDR3. Germline V gene data show CDR1 as MNHEY and CDR2 as SVGAGI. CDR3 protein: CASTRQLNQPQHF. Here the CDR3 DNA reads TGTGCCAGCACCAGACAGCTCAATCAGCCCCAGCATTTT.

The table lists this clone with a count of one. CDR3 region: CASSKGYSGTGKETQYF. The CDR3 nucleotides read TGTGCCAGCAGCAAAGGGTACTCCGGGACAGGGAAAGAGACCCAGTACTTC. The chain couples TRBV21-1 to TRBJ2-5; TRBD1 was called by the table and not checked on the DNA. TRBV21-1 is marked as a pseudogene. CDR3 size: 17 residues.

The J gene is TRBJ2-3, the V gene TRBV5-6; TRBD2 agrees at 14 bases. This CDR3 is 19 amino acids long. Germline-derived CDR1 and CDR2 are SGHDT and YYEEEE. The V gene end was trimmed by 6 bases and the J gene end by 0 bases; junction bases not matched to a gene: 12. DNA of the CDR3: TGTGCCAGCACCTCACCCTGGGGACTAGCGGGGGATAGCACAGATACGCAGTATTTT. Translating gives CASTSPWGLAGDSTDTQYF.

This clone turned up a few times. The chain uses TRBV11-1 and TRBJ1-1; D is possibly TRBD1 (6 bases). V lost 8 bases and J lost 1, with 11 bases in between. Looked up from germline, CDR1 is SGHAT and CDR2 is FQDESV (reference sequence). This CDR3 has 13 amino acids. CDR3 amino acids: CASGIQGNTEAFF. The CDR3 DNA follows: TGTGCCAGCGGTATACAGGGGAACACTGAAGCTTTCTTT.

The gene calls are TRBV5-1 and TRBJ2-6, with D possibly being TRBD1 (6 bases). The ends were cut back, 1 base at V and 0 bases at J, with 17 bases in the middle. CDR1 SGHRS and CDR2 YFSETQ come from the germline V gene. The CDR3 is made up of 19 amino acids. The DNA for the CDR3 is TGCGCCAGCAGCTTGCCCCTTTGGACAGACTTCTCTGGGGCCAACGTCCTGACTTTC. Amino acid sequence: CASSLPLWTDFSGANVLTF.

The rearrangement joins TRBV7-2 to TRBJ2-7; D not resolved. The CDR3 has 12 residues. The germline CDR1 and CDR2 sequences are SGHTA and FQGNSA. V dropped 5 bases and J dropped 6 bases, with 11 bases sitting between them. This CDR3 is CASSQRSSEQYF. The DNA of the CDR3 is TGTGCCAGCAGCCAGCGATCTAGCGAGCAGTACTTC.

The chain combines TRBV4-3 with TRBJ1-3; D ambiguous. Trimming took 0 bases from V and 4 from J, leaving 10 bases between them. The CDR3 contains 15 residues. Germline CDR1 is LGHNA and CDR2 is YSLEER. The CDR3 region has the DNA TGCGCCAGCAGCCAAGATTTAGACTCAGGAAACACCATATATTTT. Translated: CASSQDLDSGNTIYF.

The V and J genes are TRBV4-3 and TRBJ2-3; 8 bases match TRBD1. With 4 bases clipped from V and 4 bases from J, the junction kept 10 bases outside the gene matches. The CDR3 loop spans 16 amino acids. The germline CDR1 and CDR2 sequences are LGHNA and YSLEER. CDR3 region: CASSRGKAGGPDTQYF. DNA for the CDR3: TGCGCCAGCAGCCGGGGAAAGGCAGGGGGCCCAGATACGCAGTATTTT.

J is TRBJ1-1 and V is TRBV5-6; 7 positions agree with TRBD1. The CDR3 loop spans 15 amino acids. With V trimmed by 4 bases and J by 0 bases, 6 bases remained unmatched. CDR1 and CDR2 from the germline V gene are SGHDT and YYEEEE. The CDR3 DNA sequence: TGTGCCAGCAGCATCCGGGACAGAATGAACACTGAAGCTTTCTTT. It specifies CASSIRDRMNTEAFF.

The chain links TRBV30 to TRBJ2-7; D might be TRBD1 (5 bases). V gave up 2 bases and J gave up 4 bases, with 15 bases separating them. Germline CDR1 GTSNPN, CDR2 SVGIG (reference sequence). This CDR3 has 14 residues. CDR3 nucleotide sequence: TGTGCCTGGAGTCGATTGGGCAGGGAATACGAGCAGTACGTC. Translation: CAWSRLGREYEQYV.

The chain joins TRBV4-2 to TRBJ2-2; 8 bases map to TRBD1. Trimming took 0 bases from V and 6 from J; bases not matched to a gene: 6. Germline V gives CDR1 LGHNA, CDR2 YNFKEQ. The CDR3 is 16 amino acids. CDR3 sequence: CASSQDLDRVSGELFF. CDR3 nucleotide sequence: TGTGCCAGCAGCCAAGATTTGGACAGGGTATCCGGGGAGCTGTTTTTT.

The chain has TRBV5-8 and TRBJ2-7; TRBD1 matches 9 bases. Trimming took 0 bases from V and 4 from J; bases not matched to a gene: 11. This CDR3 comprises 17 residues. From germline, CDR1 is SGHTS and CDR2 YDEGEE. The CDR3 is CASSLVVGQGDAYEQYV. The CDR3 region has the DNA TGTGCCAGCAGCTTGGTAGTGGGACAGGGCGATGCGTACGAGCAGTACGTC.

The count of this clone is one. The J gene is TRBJ2-1, the V gene TRBV19; D is possibly TRBD2 (5 bases). Germline CDR1 LNHDA, CDR2 SQIVND (reference sequence). The V gene lost 8 bases and the J gene lost 6 bases, with 14 bases spanning the gap. The CDR3 length is 13 residues. CDR3 sequence: CASGETKPNEQFF. CDR3 DNA: TGTGCCAGTGGAGAGACTAAACCCAATGAGCAGTTCTTC.